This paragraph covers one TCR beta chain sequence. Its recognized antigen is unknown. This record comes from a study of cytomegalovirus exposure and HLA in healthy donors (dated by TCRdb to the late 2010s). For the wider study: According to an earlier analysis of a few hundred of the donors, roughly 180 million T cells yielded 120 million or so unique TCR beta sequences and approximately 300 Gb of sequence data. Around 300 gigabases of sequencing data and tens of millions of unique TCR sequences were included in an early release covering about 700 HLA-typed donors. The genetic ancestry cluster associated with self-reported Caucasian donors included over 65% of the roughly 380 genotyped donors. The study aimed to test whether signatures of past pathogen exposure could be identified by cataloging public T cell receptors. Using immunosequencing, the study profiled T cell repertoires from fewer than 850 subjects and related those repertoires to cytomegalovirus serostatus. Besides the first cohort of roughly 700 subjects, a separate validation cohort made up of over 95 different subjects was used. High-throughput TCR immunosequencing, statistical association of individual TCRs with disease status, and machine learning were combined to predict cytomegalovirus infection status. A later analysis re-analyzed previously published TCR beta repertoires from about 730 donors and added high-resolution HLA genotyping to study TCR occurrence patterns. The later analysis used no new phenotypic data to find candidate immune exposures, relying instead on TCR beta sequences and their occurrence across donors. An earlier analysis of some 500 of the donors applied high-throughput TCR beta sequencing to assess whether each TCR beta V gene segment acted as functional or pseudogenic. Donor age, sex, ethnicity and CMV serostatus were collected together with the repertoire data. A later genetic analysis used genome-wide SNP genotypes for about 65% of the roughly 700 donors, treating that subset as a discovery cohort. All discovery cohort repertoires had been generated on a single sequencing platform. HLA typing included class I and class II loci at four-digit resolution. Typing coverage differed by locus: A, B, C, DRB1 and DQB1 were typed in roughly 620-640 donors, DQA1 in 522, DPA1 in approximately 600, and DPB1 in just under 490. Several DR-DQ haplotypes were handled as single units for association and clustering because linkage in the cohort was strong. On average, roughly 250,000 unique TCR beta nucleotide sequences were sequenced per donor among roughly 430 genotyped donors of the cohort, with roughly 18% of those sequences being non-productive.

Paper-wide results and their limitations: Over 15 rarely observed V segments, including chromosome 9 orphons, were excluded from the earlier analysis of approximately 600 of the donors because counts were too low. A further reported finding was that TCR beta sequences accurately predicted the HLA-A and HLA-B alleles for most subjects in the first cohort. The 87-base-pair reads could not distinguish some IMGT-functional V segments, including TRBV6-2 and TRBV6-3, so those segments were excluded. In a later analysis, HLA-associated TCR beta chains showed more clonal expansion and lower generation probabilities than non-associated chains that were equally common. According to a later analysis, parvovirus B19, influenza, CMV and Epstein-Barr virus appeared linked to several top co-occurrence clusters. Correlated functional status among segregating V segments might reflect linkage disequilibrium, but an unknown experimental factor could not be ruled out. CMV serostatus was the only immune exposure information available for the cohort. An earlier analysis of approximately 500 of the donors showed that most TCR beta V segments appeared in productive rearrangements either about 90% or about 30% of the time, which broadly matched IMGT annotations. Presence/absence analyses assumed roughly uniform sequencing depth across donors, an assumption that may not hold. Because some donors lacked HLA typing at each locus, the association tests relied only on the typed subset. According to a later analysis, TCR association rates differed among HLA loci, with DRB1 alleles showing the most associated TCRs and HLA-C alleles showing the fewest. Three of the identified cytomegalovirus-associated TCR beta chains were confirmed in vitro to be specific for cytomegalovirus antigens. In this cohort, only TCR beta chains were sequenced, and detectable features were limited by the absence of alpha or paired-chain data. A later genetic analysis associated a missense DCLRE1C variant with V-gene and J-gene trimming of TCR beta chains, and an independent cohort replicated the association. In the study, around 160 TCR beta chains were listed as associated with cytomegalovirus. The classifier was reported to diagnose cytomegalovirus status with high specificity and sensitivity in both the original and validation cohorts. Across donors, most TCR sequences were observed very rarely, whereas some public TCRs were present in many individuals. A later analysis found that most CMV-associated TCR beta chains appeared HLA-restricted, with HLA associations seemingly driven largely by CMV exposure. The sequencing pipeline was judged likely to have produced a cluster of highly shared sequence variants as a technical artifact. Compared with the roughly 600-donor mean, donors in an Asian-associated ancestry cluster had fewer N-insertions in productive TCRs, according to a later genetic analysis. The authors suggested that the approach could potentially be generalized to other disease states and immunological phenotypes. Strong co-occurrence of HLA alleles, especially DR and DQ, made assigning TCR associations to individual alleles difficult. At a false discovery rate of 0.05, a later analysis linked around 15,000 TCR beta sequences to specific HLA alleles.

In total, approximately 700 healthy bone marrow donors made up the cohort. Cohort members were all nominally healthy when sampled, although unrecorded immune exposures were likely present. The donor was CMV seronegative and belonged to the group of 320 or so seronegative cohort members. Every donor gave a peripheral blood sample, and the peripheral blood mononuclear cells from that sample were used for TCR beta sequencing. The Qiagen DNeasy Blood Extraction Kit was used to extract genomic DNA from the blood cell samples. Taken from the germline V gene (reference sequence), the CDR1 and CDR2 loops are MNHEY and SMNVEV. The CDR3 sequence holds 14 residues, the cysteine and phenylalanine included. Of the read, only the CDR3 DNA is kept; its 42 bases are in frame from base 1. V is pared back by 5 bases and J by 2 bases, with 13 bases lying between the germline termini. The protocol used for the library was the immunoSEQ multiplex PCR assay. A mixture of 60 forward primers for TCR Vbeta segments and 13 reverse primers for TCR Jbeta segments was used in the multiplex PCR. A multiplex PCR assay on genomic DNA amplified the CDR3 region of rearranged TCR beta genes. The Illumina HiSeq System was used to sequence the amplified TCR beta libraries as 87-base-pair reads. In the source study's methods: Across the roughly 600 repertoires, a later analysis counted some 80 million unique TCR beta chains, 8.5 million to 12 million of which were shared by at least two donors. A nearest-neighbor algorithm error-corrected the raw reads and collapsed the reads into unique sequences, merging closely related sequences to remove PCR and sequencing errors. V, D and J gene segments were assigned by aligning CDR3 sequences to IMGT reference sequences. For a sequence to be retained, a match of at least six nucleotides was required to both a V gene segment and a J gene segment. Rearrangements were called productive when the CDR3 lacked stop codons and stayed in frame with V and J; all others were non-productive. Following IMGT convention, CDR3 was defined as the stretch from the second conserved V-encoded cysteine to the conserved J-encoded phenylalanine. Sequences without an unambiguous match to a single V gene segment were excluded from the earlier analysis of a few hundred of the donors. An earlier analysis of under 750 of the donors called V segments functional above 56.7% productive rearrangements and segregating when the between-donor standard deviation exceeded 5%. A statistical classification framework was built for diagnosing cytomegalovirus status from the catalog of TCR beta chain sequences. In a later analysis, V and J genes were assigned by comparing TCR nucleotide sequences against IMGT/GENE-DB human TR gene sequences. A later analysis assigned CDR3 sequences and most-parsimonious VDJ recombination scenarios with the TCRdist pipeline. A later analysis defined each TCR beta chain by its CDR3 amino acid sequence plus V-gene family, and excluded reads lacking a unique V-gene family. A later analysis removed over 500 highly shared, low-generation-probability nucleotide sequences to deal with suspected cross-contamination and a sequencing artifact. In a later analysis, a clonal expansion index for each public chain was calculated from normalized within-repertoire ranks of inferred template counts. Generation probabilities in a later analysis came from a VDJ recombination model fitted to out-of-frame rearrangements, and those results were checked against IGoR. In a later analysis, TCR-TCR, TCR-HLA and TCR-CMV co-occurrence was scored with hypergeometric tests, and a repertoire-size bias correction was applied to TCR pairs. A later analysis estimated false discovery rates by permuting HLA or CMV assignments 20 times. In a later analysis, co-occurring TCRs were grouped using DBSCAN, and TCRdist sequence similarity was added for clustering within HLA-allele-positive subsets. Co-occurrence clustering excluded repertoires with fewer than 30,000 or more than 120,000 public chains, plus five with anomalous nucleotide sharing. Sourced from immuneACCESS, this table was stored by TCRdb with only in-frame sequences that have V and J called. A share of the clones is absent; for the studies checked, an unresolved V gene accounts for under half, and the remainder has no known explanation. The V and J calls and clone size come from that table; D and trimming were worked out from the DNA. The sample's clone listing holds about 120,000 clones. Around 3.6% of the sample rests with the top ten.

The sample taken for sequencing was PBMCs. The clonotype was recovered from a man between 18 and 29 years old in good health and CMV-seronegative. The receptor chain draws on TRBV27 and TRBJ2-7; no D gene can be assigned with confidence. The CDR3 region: CASSLNAGTYEQYF. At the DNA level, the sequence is TGTGCCAGCAGTCTCAACGCAGGCACCTACGAGCAGTACTTC.